A single TCR beta chain is shown here with its context. What it recognizes is unknown. A second about 6 to 12 cycle PCR used barcoded and J-beta primers. MiXCR was run by TCRdb on the 5' RACE reads, yielding one entry per CDR3 protein. Found here are roughly 800,000 distinct CDR3 sequences, nearly 60% of them singletons; the top ten hold approximately 21%. Germline CDR1 and CDR2: SGHAT and FQNNGV. Trimming took off 2 bases at V and 0 bases at J, with 14 bases between the two ends. The CDR3 length is 16 residues. The data stem from a study of blood T cells in healthy people across ages. Study-level points and caveats: When set beside aged donors, long-lived donors presented more naive CD4+ cells and higher diversity.

The TCR sequence derives from a man aged 25-45 years in good health. Sequencing used blood. This chain links TRBV11-2 with TRBJ2-7, with D perhaps being TRBD1 or TRBD2 (5 bases each). For the CDR3, the DNA is TGTGCCAGCAGCTTATGGATCGGGACGGTCTCCTACGAGCAGTACTTC. It is translated as CASSLWIGTVSYEQYF.